Following are 2 T cell receptor beta chains from one sample sequenced in a study of shared clonotypes between healthy human individuals (dated by TCRdb to about 2020). Libraries came from the immunoSEQ multiplex PCR assay. TCRdb's version of the immuneACCESS table is confined to in-frame rearrangements and falls short of the full clone set. An unresolved V gene accounts for under half of the shortfall where checked; the remainder is of unknown origin. Across this sample there are fewer than 1.6 million clones, with just under 99% seen only once. The ten largest clones represent roughly 0.35% of the sample. The sequenced sample was naive CD4+ T cells sorted from blood. Taken with the paper, the label for cell subset or site translates to: CD45RA+ positively selected. These receptors all come from a man under 40 in good health.

The chain recombines TRBV6-1 with TRBJ1-1; D is possibly TRBD1 (6 bases). Per germline, CDR1 MNHNS and CDR2 SASEGT. This CDR3 region has 14 residues. V was cut by 7 bases and J by 4 bases, with 16 bases left in between. In DNA, the CDR3 is TGTGCCAGCACTGCCCTACAGGGTCCCACTGAAGCTTTCTTT. This translates into CASTALQGPTEAFF.

This clone was detected only a few times. One end of the junction is discordant with germline, which a read error may explain. The chain couples TRBV7-9 to TRBJ2-1; tentative D call: TRBD2 (5 bases). The germline gives CDR1 SEHNR, CDR2 FQNEAQ (reference sequence). The CDR3 extends over 12 amino acids. DNA of the CDR3: TGTGCCAGCAGCTTAGACGGCGGGTTAAACGTCTTC. The encoded protein is CASSLDGGLNVF.